Listed below are T cell receptor beta chains from one sample, sequenced in a study of persistence of HIV-infected CD4 T cells. The protocol was immunoSEQ multiplex PCR, while the TCRdb copy is restricted to in-frame clones and leaves out a portion. The sample holds over 10,000 clones; 60% to 80% are singletons and the top ten take 6% to 7.5%. The antigens of these receptors remain unknown. Sample: CD4+ T cells sorted from PBMCs after 18-hour stimulation, taken from a patient who received antiretroviral therapy. These receptors came from an adult man with HIV who was CMV-seropositive. Both conserved end residues are part of each CDR3. Some rows mark clone size as missing; the rest say once, few, many or name a class of expanded clone.

V gene,clone size,CDR3 length,CDR3 protein
TRBV29-1,NA,15,CSVMKMAGSGNTIYF
TRBV7-9,NA,15,CASSVGSAPNEKLFF
TRBV14,NA,16,CASSPLAGAPYNEQFF
TRBV7-9,NA,17,CASSLAGAGGSTDTQYF
TRBV20-1,NA,11,CSASGVDEQFF
TRBV6-5,medium-sized,14,CASRGGGGNQPQHF
TRBV29-1,NA,13,CSVNRGIGNEQFF
TRBV7-2,NA,15,CASSRNRFSGNTIYF
TRBV5-1,NA,16,CASSLVWGSATGELFF
TRBV11-3,few,14,CASSSGQGPYEQYF
TRBV28,few,16,CASSLSRDGLTYGYTF
TRBV3-1/TRBV3-2,NA,15,CASSLTKTGANVLTF
TRBV28,few,13,CASGLEGNQPQHF
TRBV29-1,NA,13,CSSGQNRGGEQFF
TRBV4-2,NA,17,CASSHSGGATVYNEQFF
TRBV20-1,NA,14,CSASRSGRRNEQFF
TRBV7-2,once,13,CASSFWGNTEAFF
TRBV5-1,NA,16,CASSLGGGYGANVLTF
TRBV18,NA,16,CASSPTGQNPNTEAFF
TRBV5-1,once,15,CASSLGSGSGQPQHF
TRBV11-2,NA,15,CASSLDRGTNEKLFF
TRBV6-2/TRBV6-3,NA,14,CASSLTDRRRGYTF
TRBV6-1,NA,11,CASSEGTTQYF
TRBV7-2,NA,16,CASSSRIAGIRDTQYF
TRBV2,NA,14,CASIRTSSHNEQFF
TRBV6-5,NA,13,CASSTVSYNEQFF
TRBV7-2,NA,15,CASSLGTGETGELFF